These T cell receptor beta chains were read from a single sample in a study of CD8 T cells in ankylosing spondylitis. Using its own MiXCR run on the 5' RACE reads, TCRdb lists one record per CDR3 protein. The sample includes roughly 440,000 distinct CDR3 sequences, under 20% of them seen just once. The sample comprised blood, either unsorted or a sorted T cell fraction (not recorded which). The receptors derive from a male donor with ankylosing spondylitis. CDR3s include the opening cysteine and the closing phenylalanine or tryptophan. A D gene is named only where the DNA matches it firmly. Size values are once, few and many counts, or a class for expanded clones, and some rows have none.

>TRBV7-9|.|.|TRBJ2-7
CASMTGARTYEQYF
TGTGCCAGCATGACCGGGGCCCGAACCTACGAGCAGTACTTC
>TRBV7-2|.|TRBD2|TRBJ2-5
CASSLRLAGGTETQYF
TGTGCCAGCAGCTTAAGGCTAGCGGGAGGGACGGAGACCCAGTACTTC
>TRBV11-2|.|TRBD1|TRBJ1-2
CASSSIRDSHYGYTF
TGTGCCAGCAGCTCTATCCGGGACAGCCACTATGGCTACACCTTC
>TRBV7-8|.|TRBD1|TRBJ1-2
CASSLDRVSGYTF
TGTGCCAGCAGCCTTGACAGGGTGTCTGGCTACACCTTC
>TRBV4-3|.|.|TRBJ2-5
CASSQDWGSETQYF
TGCGCCAGCAGCCAAGATTGGGGGAGCGAGACCCAGTACTTC
>TRBV5-1|.|.|TRBJ2-5
CASSLYRATQQETQYF
TGCGCCAGCAGCTTGTATAGGGCGACCCAACAAGAGACCCAGTACTTC
>TRBV7-9|.|TRBD2|TRBJ2-3
CASSPGLAGASTDTQYF
TGTGCCAGCAGCCCGGGACTAGCGGGAGCGAGCACAGATACGCAGTATTTT
>TRBV7-2|few|.|TRBJ2-1
CASSLLGHEQFF
TGTGCCAGCAGCTTACTTGGGCATGAGCAGTTCTTC
>TRBV28|.|TRBD1|TRBJ1-5
CASRGTGTRDQPQHF
TGTGCCAGCAGAGGGACAGGGACGAGGGACCAGCCCCAGCATTTT
>TRBV6-5|.|TRBD2|TRBJ2-2
CASSYSGLATGELFF
TGTGCCAGCAGTTACTCGGGACTAGCGACCGGGGAGCTGTTTTTT
>TRBV10-3|.|.|TRBJ1-1
CAISPEGSGEAFF
TGTGCCATCAGTCCGGAGGGGTCAGGGGAAGCTTTCTTT
>TRBV7-8|.|.|TRBJ2-7
CASSLETSPGGSYEQYF
TGTGCCAGCAGCTTAGAAACTAGCCCAGGGGGTAGTTACGAGCAGTACTTC
>TRBV30|.|.|TRBJ2-3
CAWTDPSGPTDTQYF
TGTGCCTGGACCGATCCCAGCGGGCCCACAGATACGCAGTATTTT
>TRBV7-9|.|.|TRBJ1-2
CASSLAPAGGGYTF
TGTGCCAGCAGCTTAGCACCGGCAGGCGGCGGCTACACCTTC
>TRBV12-3/TRBV12-4|.|.|TRBJ2-3
CASSPGRSKSYTDTQYF
TGTGCCAGCAGTCCGGGGAGGAGCAAGAGCTACACAGATACGCAGTATTTT
>TRBV5-5|.|.|TRBJ1-4
CASSLGPWTNEKLFF
TGTGCCAGCAGCTTGGGCCCTTGGACTAATGAAAAACTGTTTTTT
>TRBV5-5|many|.|TRBJ2-2
CASRTNTGELFF
TGTGCCAGCAGAACGAACACCGGGGAGCTGTTTTTT
>TRBV19|.|TRBD2|TRBJ2-2
CASRTGLANTGELFF
TGTGCCAGTAGGACGGGACTAGCCAACACCGGGGAGCTGTTTTTT
>TRBV19|.|.|TRBJ1-1
CASIPGGVGNTEAFF
TGTGCCAGTATTCCCGGGGGCGTGGGGAACACTGAAGCTTTCTTT
>TRBV20-1|.|.|TRBJ2-1
CSARPNEQFF
TGCAGTGCCAGGCCCAATGAGCAGTTCTTC
>TRBV9|few|TRBD1|TRBJ2-7
CASSVDGTGPPYEQYF
TGTGCCAGCAGCGTAGATGGGACAGGGCCTCCCTACGAGCAGTACTTC
>TRBV7-9|few|.|TRBJ2-7
CASSLAGGPLLYEQYF
TGTGCCAGCAGCTTAGCGGGCGGGCCACTACTCTACGAGCAGTACTTC
>TRBV7-2|.|.|TRBJ2-5
CASSSTGRSETQYF
TGTGCCAGCAGCTCGACAGGGAGGTCGGAGACCCAGTACTTC
>TRBV12-3/TRBV12-4|.|TRBD2|TRBJ2-7
CASTNRLAGDSYEQYF
TGTGCCAGCACGAATCGACTAGCGGGAGACTCCTACGAGCAGTACTTC
>TRBV7-9|.|.|TRBJ1-4
CASSAPGVSNEKLFF
TGTGCCAGCAGCGCTCCAGGGGTGTCTAATGAAAAACTGTTTTTT
>TRBV20-1|.|TRBD2|TRBJ2-7
CSAREAGGDYEQYF
TGCAGTGCTAGGGAAGCGGGAGGGGACTACGAGCAGTACTTC
>TRBV12-3/TRBV12-4|many|TRBD2|TRBJ2-5
CASSSSGNQETQYF
TGTGCCAGCAGTTCCAGCGGGAACCAAGAGACCCAGTACTTC
>TRBV5-1|.|.|TRBJ2-6
CASSKPQTSGANVLTF
TGCGCCAGCAGCAAACCACAGACATCTGGGGCCAACGTCCTGACTTTC
>TRBV20-1|.|.|TRBJ2-2
CSASPYSAGGGELFF
TGCAGTGCTAGCCCCTACTCCGCCGGCGGCGGGGAGCTGTTTTTT
>TRBV5-1|.|TRBD1|TRBJ2-7
CASSMGQGSSEQYF
TGCGCCAGCAGCATGGGACAGGGGAGCTCCGAGCAGTACTTC
>TRBV6-9|few|.|TRBJ2-7
CASSYPDILYEQYF
TGTGCCAGCAGTTATCCGGACATACTCTACGAGCAGTACTTC
>TRBV5-1|many|TRBD1|TRBJ1-4
CASSTTGAANEKLFF
TGCGCCAGCAGCACAACAGGGGCAGCTAATGAAAAACTGTTTTTT
>TRBV5-5|few|TRBD1|TRBJ2-1
CASSSSTGGYNEQFF
TGTGCCAGCAGCTCTTCGACAGGGGGATACAATGAGCAGTTCTTC
>TRBV7-9|.|.|TRBJ2-2
CASSLVTGAYTGELFF
TGTGCCAGCAGCTTAGTGACAGGTGCATACACCGGGGAGCTGTTTTTT
>TRBV20-1|.|TRBD1|TRBJ2-3
CSARGYRGSDTQYF
TGCAGTGCTAGAGGTTACAGGGGGTCAGATACGCAGTATTTT
>TRBV29-1|many|.|TRBJ2-1
CSVGAFYNEQFF
TGCAGCGTTGGGGCATTCTACAATGAGCAGTTCTTC
>TRBV3-1|.|.|TRBJ2-1
CASSHWRSSYNEQFF
TGTGCCAGCAGCCATTGGCGGAGCTCCTACAATGAGCAGTTCTTC
>TRBV3-1|.|TRBD2|TRBJ2-1
CASSQVLAGGRGQFF
TGTGCCAGCAGCCAAGTGCTAGCGGGGGGGCGGGGGCAGTTCTTC
>TRBV2|.|.|TRBJ2-1
CASRPSGGETEQFF
TGTGCCAGCAGACCCTCAGGGGGGGAGACCGAGCAGTTCTTC
>TRBV25-1|few|TRBD1|TRBJ1-4
CASSETRGGVEKLFF
TGTGCCAGCAGTGAGACCCGAGGGGGCGTCGAAAAACTGTTTTTT
>TRBV20-1|.|.|TRBJ1-2
CSASRSGDYGYTF
TGCAGTGCCAGCCGATCGGGAGACTATGGCTACACCTTC
>TRBV3-1|few|.|TRBJ1-1
CASSQGSVVGTEAFF
TGTGCCAGCAGCCAAGGATCGGTTGTCGGTACTGAAGCTTTCTTT
>TRBV12-3/TRBV12-4|.|TRBD1|TRBJ2-1
CASKTTDRVGNEQFF
TGTGCCAGCAAGACCACAGACAGGGTTGGGAATGAGCAGTTCTTC
>TRBV7-2|once|.|TRBJ1-2
CASSFSIEGSYGYTF
TGTGCCAGCAGCTTCAGCATCGAGGGGTCATATGGCTACACCTTC
>TRBV20-1|few|.|TRBJ2-1
CSVVGNEQFF
TGCAGTGTAGTAGGTAATGAGCAGTTCTTC
>TRBV4-3|few|TRBD1|TRBJ1-2
CASSQSGQGARGYTF
TGCGCCAGCAGCCAGTCGGGACAGGGGGCGAGAGGCTACACCTTC
>TRBV5-4|few|TRBD1|TRBJ1-2
CASSTGDRVYGYTF
TGTGCCAGCAGCACCGGGGACAGAGTCTATGGCTACACCTTC
>TRBV27|.|TRBD1|TRBJ2-1
CASSYTTGHYNEQFF
TGTGCCAGCAGTTACACGACAGGGCACTACAATGAGCAGTTCTTC
>TRBV20-1|few|.|TRBJ1-2
CSARDPNGPSGNLNYGYTF
TGCAGTGCTAGAGATCCTAACGGTCCATCGGGGAATCTTAACTATGGCTACACCTTC
>TRBV7-9|.|.|TRBJ1-4
CASSLDDRKLFF
TGTGCCAGCAGCTTAGACGATCGAAAACTGTTTTTT
>TRBV28|few|TRBD1|TRBJ1-4
CASAENRDRGLGNEKLFF
TGTGCCAGCGCAGAAAACCGGGACAGGGGATTGGGAAATGAAAAACTGTTTTTT
>TRBV15|.|.|TRBJ2-1
CATSRVRASYNEQFF
TGTGCCACCAGCAGAGTGCGAGCATCCTACAATGAGCAGTTCTTC
>TRBV9|few|.|TRBJ2-5
CASSVGDRRAQETQYF
TGTGCCAGCAGCGTAGGTGACAGACGGGCGCAGGAGACCCAGTACTTC
>TRBV3-1|.|.|TRBJ2-2
CASSHRKGRKNTGELFF
TGTGCCAGCAGCCACAGGAAGGGGAGGAAGAACACCGGGGAGCTGTTTTTT
>TRBV28|.|.|TRBJ2-2
CASTHRRVTGELFF
TGTGCCAGCACCCACAGAAGAGTCACCGGGGAGCTGTTTTTT